This T cell receptor (beta chain) was captured by sequencing in a study of cytomegalovirus exposure and HLA in healthy donors. The primer mix had 60 Vbeta and 13 Jbeta primers. TCRdb's table, derived via immunoSEQ multiplex PCR, lists solely in-frame clones and lacks some. This sample's table reports approximately 190,000 clones. Unrecorded immune exposures were likely, despite nominal health at sampling. The sample consisted of PBMCs. The receptor comes from a man aged 25 to 45 in good health and CMV-seronegative.

The CDR3 region is CASSLELGDYGYTF. The CDR3 coding sequence is TGTGCCAGCAGCTTAGAGCTGGGAGACTATGGCTACACCTTC. V usage is TRBV7-2 and J usage is TRBJ1-2, with no clear D. The V end was cut by 1 base, the J end by 3 bases, with 9 bases between. The CDR3 spans 14 residues. Germline V gene lookup returns CDR1 SGHTA and CDR2 FQGNSA.